Given below is one TCR beta chain in context. Approximately 40,000 genome equivalents of blood DNA were amplified for TRB. This specimen comes from a study of T cell clusters in autoimmune cytopenias. Multiplex touch-down PCR amplified TRB using TRB-A and TRB-B pools in one tube. TCRdb reanalyzed the multiplex PCR reads, giving one entry per CDR3 protein sequence and no DNA. The sample table sets out approximately 7,500 distinct CDR3 sequences. CDR3 length: 14 residues. The germline gives CDR1 MGHRA, CDR2 YSYEKL. The sample also formed part of further work on T cell repertoires in aging, cancer and after chemotherapy. This second study notes: In cancer patients, declining TCR diversity with age involved lost richness and lost evenness.

Material: peripheral blood. This receptor was identified in a human donor with an autoimmune cytopenia or autoimmune hepatitis (not recorded which). The rearrangement joins TRBV4-1 to TRBJ1-2; TCRdb names TRBD1, which stays unverified in the absence of DNA. The CDR3 reads CASSQAGQNYGYTF.